This TCR beta chain was found in a study of identical twins. Study-level results: Those out-of-frame alpha sequences shared by twins showed an excess of low generation probability. For cord blood, abundant beta clonotypes had fewer insertions, unlike memory repertoires, which showed none.

Template switching introduced a universal primer site, and the cDNA bore unique molecular identifiers. Each CDR3 protein gets one entry after TCRdb re-called the 5' RACE reads with MiXCR. The table lists some 500,000 distinct CDR3 sequences, 9.5% to 10% of them singletons, with 2.5% to 3.5% in the top ten. There are many counts of this clonotype. Its antigen is not identified. Separately, the same data were catalogued under a study of yellow fever vaccine responses in identical twins. That paper notes: On the reported evidence, twins' vaccine T cell responses seemed partly convergent and partly personalized.

The sample taken for sequencing was PBMCs. The receptor's source is a young woman in good health.

The CDR3 DNA is TGTGCCAGCTCACTGGGGACAGACCAAGAGACCCAGTACTTC. Protein: CASSLGTDQETQYF. The genes are TRBV18 and TRBJ2-5, with 7 bases matching TRBD1. The trim removed 4 bases at V and 0 bases at J, leaving 2 bases unmatched. Germline-derived CDR1 and CDR2 are KGHSH and LQKENI. The CDR3 runs to 14 residues.